The TCR beta chain described here comes from a study of T cells in Graves' hyperthyroidism and ophthalmopathy. Whole-study results and caveats: In simple terms, a model built on 13 V-J features told ophthalmopathy apart from stable hyperthyroidism. Researchers found most expanded thyroid clonotypes above 0.001 in blood as well.

Inclusion characteristics of ophthalmopathy patients comprised a Clinical Activity Score of at least 3, a NOSPECS grade of at least 4, and duration under 3 months. This clonotype was observed many times. Its specificity is unknown. Amplification of TCR beta CDR3 regions was performed using RNA transcripts as template. The HTBI primer set served for first-round RT-PCR of the TCR CDR3. TCRdb called the multiplex PCR reads again in MiXCR, with one record for every CDR3 protein. The sample lists over 500,000 distinct CDR3 sequences, about 16% occurring once. This CDR3 is 17 amino acids long. The V gene end was trimmed by 0 bases and the J gene end by 0 bases; junction bases not matched to a gene: 5. The germline V gene encodes CDR1 MNHEY and CDR2 SMNVEV (reference sequence).

The rearrangement uses TRBV27 and TRBJ2-3; 8 bases line up with TRBD2. The sample comprised blood. The TCR comes from a woman in her 30s with Graves' ophthalmopathy. The CDR3 DNA is TGTGCCAGCAGTTTATCTCAGCGGGAGATGAGCACAGATACGCAGTATTTT. This sequence encodes CASSLSQREMSTDTQYF.